The 30 T cell receptor beta chains presented below share a single source sample, sequenced in a study of identical twins. MiXCR, applied by TCRdb to the 5' RACE reads, yields one record per CDR3 protein. The top ten clones hold 1.5% to 2.5% of a sample with approximately 220,000 distinct CDR3 sequences, around 8.1% of them seen once. The sample was also reused in another study, on yellow fever vaccine responses in identical twins.

The sequencing input was memory (CD45RO+) T cells sorted from blood. The receptors were gathered from a woman aged 18-35 years in good health.

DNA of the CDR3: TGTGCCACCAGTCAGGACAGACCCTACAATGAGCAGTTCTTC. Amino acids: CATSQDRPYNEQFF. The V gene is TRBV15, the J gene TRBJ2-1; D might be TRBD1 (6 bases). V lost 6 bases and J lost 2, with 11 bases in between. The length of the CDR3 is 14 residues. Germline CDR1 reads LNHNV; CDR2 reads YYDKDF (reference sequence).

The genes are TRBV6-1 and TRBJ1-1; unclear D gene. CDR1 MNHNS and CDR2 SASEGT come from the germline V gene. This CDR3 spans 15 amino acids. Between the trimmed V and J ends, which lost 7 bases and 10 bases, there was a span of 25 bases. Written as DNA, the CDR3 is TGTGCCAGCAACGCACAACTCAATAGGGCTAACGGAGCTTTCTTT. It specifies CASNAQLNRANGAFF.

The sample holds many counts of this clonotype. This rearrangement joins TRBV5-1 to TRBJ1-1, with 9 bases lining up with TRBD1. CDR3 length: 15 residues. Trimming at V came to 0 bases and at J to 4 bases, leaving 4 bases not matched to a gene. Germline V gene lookup returns CDR1 SGHRS and CDR2 YFSETQ. The DNA of the CDR3 is TGCGCCAGCAGCTTGGAAGGGACAGGGAGCACTGAAGCTTTCTTT. As protein: CASSLEGTGSTEAFF.

Here the CDR3 DNA reads TGTGCCAGTAGTATCAGGCAGAACACTGAAGCTTTCTTT. Translated, it gives CASSIRQNTEAFF. The chain links TRBV19 to TRBJ1-1; D is unresolved. Looked up from germline, CDR1 is LNHDA and CDR2 is SQIVND (reference sequence). This CDR3 has 13 amino acids. The V end was cut by 3 bases, the J end by 1 base, with 6 bases between.

J is TRBJ2-5 and V is TRBV28; 9 nucleotides match TRBD2. Trimming removed 4 bases from V and 2 bases from J; junction bases left unmatched: 14. The CDR3 has 18 amino acids. From germline, CDR1 is MDHEN and CDR2 SYDVKM. In DNA, the CDR3 is TGTGCCAGCAGTTCCCCACTATCTGGCGGGGGGGCTCAAGAGACCCAGTACTTC. Protein product: CASSSPLSGGGAQETQYF.

The J gene is TRBJ2-1, the V gene TRBV12-3 or TRBV12-4; 9 bases are shared with TRBD2. V lost 5 bases to trimming and J lost 15 bases; unmatched junction nucleotides: 11. There are 13 residues in the CDR3. The CDR3 region has the DNA TGTGCCAGCAGTACGGGACTAGCAGGGGGGCGGTTCTTC. Its translation: CASSTGLAGGRFF.

This clonotype has ten or more counts. The V call is TRBV28, the J call TRBJ2-1; TRBD2 aligns across 9 bases. Germline trimming cut 8 bases from V and 4 bases from J; bases unmatched to any gene: 6. The CDR3 has 14 amino acids. Per the germline V gene, CDR1 is MDHEN and CDR2 is SYDVKM. CDR3 sequence: CASRGLAGYNEQFF. CDR3 in DNA: TGTGCCAGCCGAGGGCTAGCGGGGTACAATGAGCAGTTCTTC.

This clonotype was seen only a few times. J is TRBJ2-7 and V is TRBV6-1, with D unclear. This CDR3 spans 14 amino acids. Germline CDR1 MNHNS, CDR2 SASEGT. V gave up 5 bases and J gave up 0 bases, with 11 bases separating them. The CDR3 protein is CASSNGDGSYEQYF. The CDR3 coding sequence is TGTGCCAGCAGTAATGGAGATGGCTCCTACGAGCAGTACTTC.

In this sample, this clonotype turned up many times. This rearrangement joins TRBV29-1 to TRBJ2-7; 8 nucleotides align to TRBD2. This CDR3 contains 13 residues. CDR1 is SQVTM and CDR2 is ANQGSEA in the germline V gene. The V and J ends lost 6 bases and 6 bases, in that order; junction bases with no gene match: 10. The CDR3 sequence is CSVTSGLPREQYF. In DNA, the CDR3 is TGCAGCGTAACTAGCGGACTGCCCCGCGAGCAGTACTTC.

V is TRBV10-3 and J is TRBJ1-5; 7 bases map to TRBD1. CDR1 is ENHRY, CDR2 SYGVKD, per germline. The CDR3 is made up of 14 amino acids. J was trimmed by 5 bases and V by 7 bases; bases with no gene match: 8. CDR3 sequence reads: CAIKASQGDQPQHF. The CDR3 bases are TGTGCCATCAAGGCGAGCCAGGGGGATCAGCCCCAGCATTTT.

V is TRBV7-8 and J is TRBJ2-7; 7 bases match TRBD1. Germline V gene lookup returns CDR1 SGHVS and CDR2 FQNEAQ. CDR3 length: 15 amino acids. V shed 5 bases, J shed 2 bases, and the junction held 9 bases outside the gene matches. As DNA, the CDR3 is TGTGCCAGCAGCGCACCCGGGACAGCTACCTACGAGCAGTACTTC. Amino acid sequence: CASSAPGTATYEQYF.

Many counts were recorded for this clonotype. The chain carries TRBV20-1 and TRBJ2-5; 7 positions agree with TRBD1. The CDR3 is 14 residues long. V lost 5 bases, J lost 1 base, and 7 bases stayed unmatched. CDR1 is DFQATT, CDR2 SNEGSKA, per germline (reference sequence). As DNA, the CDR3 is TGCAGTGCTCCCCTCGGGACAGTCCAAGAGACCCAGTACTTC. This encodes CSAPLGTVQETQYF.

This chain connects TRBV28 to TRBJ2-2; D gene ambiguous. V dropped 7 bases and J dropped 3 bases, with 3 bases sitting between them. The CDR3 has 11 amino acids. Germline CDR1 is MDHEN and CDR2 is SYDVKM. CDR3 coding DNA: TGTGCCAGCACTGACACCGGGGAGCTGTTTTTT. It codes for CASTDTGELFF.

The rearrangement joins TRBV20-1 to TRBJ1-4, with unresolved D. The V end was cut by 3 bases, the J end by 8 bases, with 13 bases between. The CDR3 runs 13 residues. CDR1 is DFQATT and CDR2 is SNEGSKA in the germline V gene (reference sequence). DNA of the CDR3: TGCAGTGCTAGGGGTGGGCATAGCGAAAAACTGTTTTTT. Translated, it gives CSARGGHSEKLFF.

This clonotype was observed at least ten times. The CDR3 spells CASSYEAGASYEQYF. The DNA of the CDR3 is TGTGCCAGCAGTTACGAAGCGGGGGCCTCCTACGAGCAGTACTTC. The rearrangement uses TRBV6-2 or TRBV6-3 and TRBJ2-7; 8 positions agree with TRBD2. This CDR3 contains 15 residues. Germline CDR1 is MNHEY and CDR2 is SVGEGT. V lost 2 bases to trimming and J lost 0 bases; unmatched junction nucleotides: 3.

The genes are TRBV10-3 and TRBJ2-4; 7 positions agree with TRBD1. The CDR3 spans 14 residues. Looked up from germline, CDR1 is ENHRY and CDR2 is SYGVKD. The V gene end was trimmed by 4 bases and the J gene end by 1 base; junction bases not matched to a gene: 1. CDR3 DNA: TGTGCCATCAGTGGACAGGGTGCCAAAAACATTCAGTACTTC. Amino acids: CAISGQGAKNIQYF.

This clonotype has a count of ten or more. This rearrangement joins TRBV6-1 to TRBJ1-1; a weak D match, TRBD1 (5 bases). CDR1 and CDR2 (germline): MNHNS, SASEGT. V was trimmed by 5 bases and J by 12 bases, leaving 16 bases between them. There are 12 residues in the CDR3. The CDR3: CASSRDREQPFF. The CDR3, as DNA: TGTGCCAGCAGTCGCGACAGAGAACAGCCTTTCTTT.

This clonotype showed up many times. The chain couples TRBV20-1 to TRBJ2-3; TRBD2 might be the D (5 bases). Germline values: CDR1 DFQATT, CDR2 SNEGSKA (reference sequence). This CDR3 has 12 residues. Trimming took 6 bases from V and 5 from J, leaving 12 bases between them. This chain's CDR3 is CSAPTTKDTQYF. The CDR3, as DNA: TGCAGTGCACCGACGACTAAAGATACGCAGTATTTT.

This clonotype has more than one count but fewer than ten. The rearrangement joins TRBV10-3 to TRBJ2-6, with D possibly matching TRBD2 (5 bases). Between the trimmed V and J ends, which lost 4 bases and 2 bases, there was a span of 9 bases. This CDR3 is 15 amino acids long. Germline values: CDR1 ENHRY, CDR2 SYGVKD. The CDR3 nucleotides are TGTGCCATCAGTGCTGGCGGGCCTGGGGCCAACGTCCTGACTTTC. This translates into CAISAGGPGANVLTF.

This clonotype was detected ten times or more. This sequence joins TRBV9 and TRBJ2-7, with a possible D match to TRBD2 (5 bases). Germline lookup yields CDR1 SGDLS and CDR2 YYNGEE. V was clipped by 3 bases and J by 5 bases, with 12 bases between them. The CDR3 runs to 13 residues. CDR3 sequence reads: CASSGGRDDEQYF. For the CDR3, the DNA is TGTGCCAGCAGCGGAGGGAGAGACGACGAGCAGTACTTC.

The gene calls are TRBV11-2 and TRBJ2-2; 7 nucleotides match TRBD2. This CDR3 is 16 amino acids long. Germline assignment: CDR1 SGHAT and CDR2 FQNNGV. V was pared by 3 bases and J by 5 bases, with 9 bases of the junction left unmatched. The CDR3 spells CASSFRRGSSTGELFF. CDR3 nucleotides: TGTGCCAGCAGCTTCCGGCGGGGGTCCTCGACCGGGGAGCTGTTTTTT.

The chain combines TRBV25-1 with TRBJ2-7; unclear D gene. This CDR3 comprises 15 residues. The V gene's germline CDR1 is MGHDK and CDR2 SYGVNS. With 2 bases removed from V and 0 bases from J, the gap between germline ends came to 11 bases. The CDR3 spells CASSEEAHSSYEQYF. In DNA form, the CDR3 reads TGTGCCAGCAGTGAAGAGGCTCATTCCTCCTACGAGCAGTACTTC.

This chain uses TRBV2 with TRBJ2-5; 9 bases align to TRBD1. Germline CDR1 reads SNHLY; CDR2 reads FYNNEI. CDR3 length: 14 residues. V was pared by 6 bases and J by 5 bases, with 7 bases of the junction left unmatched. The CDR3 nucleotides are TGTGCCAGCAGGAAACAGGGGGCTGGGGAGACCCAGTACTTC. Amino acid sequence: CASRKQGAGETQYF.

The rearrangement uses TRBV25-1 and TRBJ1-1; D ambiguous. The CDR3 is 14 amino acids. V shed 7 bases and J shed 5 bases, with 17 bases lying between them. Germline CDR1 MGHDK, CDR2 SYGVNS. The CDR3: CASNGFEGNTEAFF. Written as DNA, the CDR3 is TGTGCCAGCAATGGGTTTGAGGGAAATACTGAAGCTTTCTTT.

This clonotype was detected ten times or more. The V and J genes are TRBV12-3 or TRBV12-4 and TRBJ2-2, with a possible D match to TRBD1 (6 bases). Trimming removed 6 bases at V and 2 bases at J, with 7 bases between. The length of the CDR3 is 13 residues. CDR3 region: CASRDRNTGELFF. CDR3 sequence (DNA): TGTGCCAGCAGGGACAGAAACACCGGGGAGCTGTTTTTT.

The rearrangement links TRBV4-2 to TRBJ2-1; possibly TRBD2 for D (5 bases). The CDR3 is 15 residues long. Trimming removed 4 bases at V and 0 bases at J, with 10 bases between. CDR1 and CDR2 (germline): LGHNA, YNFKEQ. CDR3 amino acids: CASSPAVDSYNEQFF. The CDR3 coding sequence is TGTGCCAGCAGCCCAGCGGTAGACTCCTACAATGAGCAGTTCTTC.

The chain has TRBV3-1 and TRBJ2-7; tentative D call: TRBD1 (5 bases). The CDR3 runs 15 residues. Germline-derived CDR1 and CDR2 are LGHDT and YNNKEL (reference sequence). Trimming stripped 5 bases from V and 2 bases from J, with 16 bases between. The CDR3 DNA reads TGTGCCAGCAGCAGGGTCGAGGACACCGCCTACGAGCAGTACTTC. Translating gives CASSRVEDTAYEQYF.

The genes are TRBV20-1 and TRBJ2-6; no clear D gene. The V gene's germline CDR1 is DFQATT and CDR2 SNEGSKA (reference sequence). Trimming stripped 3 bases from V and 4 bases from J, with 7 bases between. The CDR3 runs 13 residues. The CDR3 DNA follows: TGCAGTGCTAGTGAATCCGGGGCCAACGTCCTGACTTTC. Its protein is CSASESGANVLTF.

V usage is TRBV9 and J usage is TRBJ2-1, with 7 bases matching TRBD2. There are 14 residues in the CDR3. Germline V lookup: CDR1 SGDLS, CDR2 YYNGEE. V lost 7 bases to trimming and J lost 4 bases; unmatched junction nucleotides: 8. The CDR3: CASRRDYDYNEQFF. As DNA, the CDR3 is TGTGCCAGCCGCCGGGACTACGATTACAATGAGCAGTTCTTC.

As concerns this clonotype: The junction shows a germline mismatch at one end, possibly a read error. The V gene is TRBV28, the J gene TRBJ2-7, with D tentatively TRBD1 (7 bases). Per the germline V gene, CDR1 is MDHEN and CDR2 is SYDVKM. The CDR3 has 13 amino acids. This chain's CDR3 is CASIPGGGGSTHF. In DNA form, the CDR3 reads TGTGCCAGCATCCCCGGAGGGGGCGGATCAACACACTTC.